Below are 8 T cell receptor beta chains sequenced from a single sample in a study of regulatory T cells in long-lasting Graves disease. iRepertoire HTBI primers and Arm-PCR of CDR3 regions built TCR beta libraries. TCRdb processed the multiplex PCR reads anew with MiXCR; each CDR3 protein has one entry. The sample lists around 460,000 distinct CDR3 sequences; around a fifth were seen once. Time point here: persistent/refractory GD, antithyroid drugs over 5 years with positive TRAb. Making the TCR library involved RNA that had been extracted from PBMCs. Sequenced material: peripheral blood mononuclear cells (PBMCs), taken when the disease was refractory, from a patient treated with antithyroid drugs. These receptors were taken from a female donor with Graves disease.

This clonotype was counted only a few times. This CDR3 reads CSARHRGSGAFFYEQYF. The DNA of the CDR3 is TGCAGTGCTAGACATCGGGGTAGCGGGGCTTTTTTCTACGAGCAGTACTTC. This chain joins TRBV20-1 and TRBJ2-7, with 8 bases aligning to TRBD2. The CDR3 covers 17 residues. Germline V lookup: CDR1 DFQATT, CDR2 SNEGSKA (reference sequence). V lost 2 bases to trimming and J lost 3 bases; unmatched junction nucleotides: 15.

Many counts were recorded for this clonotype. The rearrangement uses TRBV28 and TRBJ2-7, with no clear D. The V gene lost 3 bases and the J gene lost 3 bases, with 12 bases spanning the gap. This CDR3 region has 14 residues. Germline V gene sequence: CDR1 MDHEN, CDR2 SYDVKM. The CDR3 nucleotides are TGTGCCAGCAGTTTTGGTGCGGATAACTACGAGCAGTACTTC. Translating gives CASSFGADNYEQYF.

The chain recombines TRBV7-6 with TRBJ1-5; the D is unclear. Trimming left V 5 bases short and J 6 bases short, with 11 bases between. CDR3 size: 13 residues. Germline CDR1 reads SGHVS; CDR2 reads FNYEAQ. The CDR3 is CASSRVGGQPQHF. The CDR3, as DNA: TGTGCCAGCAGCCGGGTTGGAGGTCAGCCCCAGCATTTT.

The V and J genes are TRBV7-9 and TRBJ2-7; a weak D match, TRBD1 (5 bases). The CDR3 consists of 13 residues. Per the germline V gene, CDR1 is SEHNR and CDR2 is FQNEAQ (reference sequence). Trimming took 5 bases from V and 2 from J, leaving 10 bases between them. The DNA for the CDR3 is TGTGCCAGCAGCAAGACAGAGACCTACGAGCAGTACTTC. This gives the protein CASSKTETYEQYF.

This clonotype was counted at least ten times. V is TRBV28 and J is TRBJ2-7; D is perhaps TRBD1 or TRBD2 (5 bases each). Germline V gene lookup returns CDR1 MDHEN and CDR2 SYDVKM. V lost 6 bases and J 6 bases, leaving 27 bases between the germline ends. The CDR3 spans 17 residues. CDR3 in amino acids: CASSPKRRPGKRGEQYF. The DNA of the CDR3 is TGTGCCAGCAGCCCTAAGAGGAGGCCCGGGAAAAGGGGCGAGCAGTACTTC.

This clonotype has more than one count but fewer than ten. The genes are TRBV19 and TRBJ2-2; D gene unclear. CDR3 size: 16 residues. Germline CDR1 and CDR2: LNHDA and SQIVND (reference sequence). The V and J ends lost 4 bases and 2 bases respectively, with 14 bases between them. CDR3 in amino acids: CASSNPGHLNTGELFF. CDR3 DNA sequence: TGTGCCAGTAGTAACCCGGGCCACTTAAACACCGGGGAGCTGTTTTTT.

The chain carries TRBV28 and TRBJ2-1; TRBD2 matches 8 bases. The CDR3 has 16 residues. The germline gives CDR1 MDHEN, CDR2 SYDVKM. Unmatched junction bases numbered 16, after V lost 7 bases and J lost 8 bases. This chain's CDR3 is CASTPLDFAGGHEQFF. The CDR3 DNA reads TGTGCCAGCACCCCCCTCGACTTCGCGGGGGGCCATGAGCAGTTCTTC.

The rearrangement links TRBV4-1 to TRBJ2-7, with 12 bases lining up with TRBD2. This CDR3 has 16 residues. The germline CDR1 and CDR2 sequences are MGHRA and YSYEKL. The V and J ends lost 3 bases and 3 bases, in that order; junction bases with no gene match: 6. CDR3 sequence reads: CASSHLLAGGSYEQYF. CDR3 bases: TGCGCCAGCAGCCACCTACTAGCGGGAGGAAGCTACGAGCAGTACTTC.